This TCR beta chain originates from a study of Ad26.COV2.S vaccination and SARS-CoV-2 variants. As for the study in general: Donor was one of the participants in the Ad26.COV2.S arm of the COV1001 trial.

Treatment: 15 to 20 received Ad26.COV2.S at low or high dose, single or two shots; roughly five received placebo; per-sample allocation not given. Each sample was drawn 63 days after the first injection (of vaccine or placebo). The donor was a Boston adult aged 18-55 years. Some clones are missing from TCRdb's copy, which holds only in-frame ones; the method was immunoSEQ multiplex PCR. This sample has 300,000 to 400,000 clones, with roughly 91% found just once. Germline V gives CDR1 SGHRS, CDR2 YFSETQ. There are 15 residues in the CDR3. V was shortened by 0 bases and J by 0 bases, with 8 bases between the two germline ends. Turning to this clone: Its specificity is unknown.

Overall study findings and caveats: The TCR breadth and depth analyses may have produced an underestimate of total T cell responses. Placebo recipients and vaccine recipients were similar in non-spike TCR breadth.

V is TRBV5-1 and J is TRBJ2-3; D is unclear. Sequenced material: peripheral blood, taken in a trial of Ad26.COV2.S vaccine versus placebo. This clonotype was sampled from a person between 18 and 59 years old who received the Ad26.COV2.S COVID-19 vaccine or a placebo. CDR3 nucleotide sequence: TGCGCCAGCAGCTTGGAGGCGGCTAGCACAGATACGCAGTATTTT. This sequence encodes CASSLEAASTDTQYF.